The clone carrying this T cell receptor beta chain was observed at least ten times. The sample comes from a study of T-cell reconstitution after alpha-beta-depleted transplantation in children. CDR3 size: 14 residues. J lost 5 bases, V lost 4 bases, and 4 bases had no gene match. Germline CDR1 and CDR2: MNHEY and SVGAGI. The authors prepared the TCRbeta library with unique molecular identifiers. Using its own MiXCR run on the PCR reads, TCRdb lists one record per CDR3 protein. The table has about 340,000 distinct CDR3 sequences, around a tenth seen once. This sample comprised PBMCs from the stem cell graft donor, obtained from the stem cell graft. The source is a human donor who donated a stem cell graft to a child with acute lymphoblastic leukemia. This chain connects TRBV6-5 to TRBJ1-5, with 8 bases matching TRBD1. The chain's CDR3 is CASSWTGIDQPQHF. CDR3 nucleotide sequence: TGTGCCAGCAGTTGGACAGGGATAGATCAGCCCCAGCATTTT.